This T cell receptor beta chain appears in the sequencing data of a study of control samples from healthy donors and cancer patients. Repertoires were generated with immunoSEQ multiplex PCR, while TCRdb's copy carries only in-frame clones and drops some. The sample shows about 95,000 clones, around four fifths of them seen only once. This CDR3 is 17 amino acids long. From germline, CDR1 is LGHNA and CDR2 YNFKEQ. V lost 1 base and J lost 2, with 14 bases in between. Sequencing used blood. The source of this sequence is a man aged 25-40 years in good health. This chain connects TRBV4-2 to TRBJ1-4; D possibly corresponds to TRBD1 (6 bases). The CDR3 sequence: CASSQGLERGTNEKLFF. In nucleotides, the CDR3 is TGTGCCAGCAGCCAAGGGCTAGAAAGGGGGACTAATGAAAAACTGTTTTTT.